One and the same sample provided the 28 T cell receptor beta chains below, sequenced in a study of blood T cells in healthy people across ages. Next came a second PCR, run for about 6 to 11 cycles, which used a sample-barcoded 5' primer along with a J-beta primer mix. MiXCR, applied by TCRdb to the 5' RACE reads, yields one record per CDR3 protein. The sample includes over a million distinct CDR3 sequences, around 43% of them seen just once. Sequenced input: blood. All receptors derive from a woman in her sixties or seventies in good health.

The CDR3 here is CASSLIAGGMFSEQYF. CDR3 sequence (DNA): TGTGCCAGCAGCCTGATTGCAGGGGGTATGTTCAGCGAGCAGTACTTC. The chain employs TRBV14 and TRBJ2-5; 7 bases match TRBD1. The end of the DNA aligns better with TRBJ2-7, so the J call may be wrong. This CDR3 has 16 residues. Germline V lookup: CDR1 SGHDN, CDR2 FVKESK.

This sequence joins TRBV20-1 and TRBJ2-7; D ambiguous. Per germline, CDR1 DFQATT and CDR2 SNEGSKA (reference sequence). The V gene lost 5 bases and the J gene lost 5 bases, with 13 bases spanning the gap. The CDR3 totals 12 residues. CDR3 region: CSARPDIHEQYF. CDR3 sequence (DNA): TGCAGTGCTCGGCCCGACATCCACGAGCAGTACTTC.

The genes are TRBV7-9 and TRBJ2-2, with a weak D call TRBD1 (5 bases). The germline V and J ends were trimmed by 2 bases and 6 bases, with 7 bases remaining between them. The CDR3 is made up of 13 amino acids. Germline loops: CDR1 SEHNR, CDR2 FQNEAQ (reference sequence). In DNA, the CDR3 is TGTGCCAGCAGCTTACACAGGTCCGGGGAGCTGTTTTTT. This codes for CASSLHRSGELFF.

The chain links TRBV6-1 to TRBJ2-5; D gene unclear. The J call may not be correct, given that the DNA end is closer to TRBJ2-7. CDR3 length: 11 amino acids. The V gene's germline CDR1 is MNHNS and CDR2 SASEGT. CDR3 coding DNA: TGTGCCAGCACCCTAACTTACGAGCAGTACTTC. This sequence encodes CASTLTYEQYF.

As regards this clonotype: One base away lies a much larger clone, so this may be a sequencing read error. J is TRBJ2-1 and V is TRBV29-1; possible D gene TRBD2, 6 bases. The DNA end lines up better with TRBJ2-7; the J call may be wrong. This CDR3 region has 15 residues. Germline assignment: CDR1 SQVTM and CDR2 ANQGSEA. The CDR3 reads CSVDGVEGRYNEQYF. Here the CDR3 DNA reads TGCAGCGTTGATGGCGTGGAGGGGCGCTACAATGAGCAGTACTTC.

On this clonotype: One end of the junction fails to match germline, which may point to a read error. The chain couples TRBV7-9 to TRBJ2-4; D may be TRBD2 (5 bases). The end of the DNA aligns better with TRBJ2-5, so the J call may be wrong. The CDR3 sequence is 14 residues long. Germline values: CDR1 SEHNR, CDR2 FQNEAQ (reference sequence). The CDR3 spells CAGSFGGRKETQYF. In DNA form, the CDR3 reads TGTGCCGGCAGCTTTGGTGGGAGAAAAGAGACCCAGTACTTC.

Concerning this clonotype: At one boundary the junction diverges from the germline segment, which might be a read error. This chain links TRBV6-5 with TRBJ2-1; 14 nucleotides agree with TRBD2. Germline CDR1 reads MNHEY; CDR2 reads SVGAGI. CDR3 length: 15 amino acids. The CDR3 sequence: CASKFGTSGSNERFF. CDR3 in DNA: TGTGCCAGCAAGTTCGGGACTAGCGGGAGCAATGAGCGGTTCTTC.

This clonotype was picked up a small number of times. The V and J genes are TRBV20-1 and TRBJ1-2; D uncertain. The CDR3 has 13 amino acids. V was shortened by 4 bases and J by 4 bases, with 13 bases between the two germline ends. Germline loops: CDR1 DFQATT, CDR2 SNEGSKA (reference sequence). In nucleotides, the CDR3 is TGCAGTGCTACGGAAACCCGGGCCTATGGCTACACCTTC. Protein: CSATETRAYGYTF.

The chain uses TRBV28 and TRBJ2-2, with 8 positions matching TRBD1. The CDR3 loop spans 19 amino acids. Germline V CDR1 and CDR2: MDHEN, SYDVKM. The ends lost 5 bases at V and 0 bases at J; junction bases unmatched: 14. DNA for the CDR3: TGTGCCAGCAGTCTAACGGACAGGGTCGGTCTCACGAACACCGGGGAGCTGTTTTTT. It translates to CASSLTDRVGLTNTGELFF. Full variable domain (rest looked up from reference TRBV28 and TRBJ2-2): DVKVTQSSRYLVKRTGEKVFLECVQDMDHENMFWYRQDPGLGLRLIYFSYDVKMKEKGDIPEGYSVSREKKERFSLILESASTNQTSMYLCASSLTDRVGLTNTGELFFGEGSRLTVL.

This clonotype has just a few counts. The rearrangement links TRBV2 to TRBJ2-1; D remains ambiguous. Germline loops: CDR1 SNHLY, CDR2 FYNNEI. The CDR3 covers 14 residues. Trimming removed 2 bases at V and 7 bases at J, with 12 bases between. CDR3 amino acids: CASSEKIMVNEQFF. The CDR3 DNA follows: TGTGCCAGCAGTGAAAAGATCATGGTGAATGAGCAGTTCTTC.

This clonotype was observed a handful of times. This chain links TRBV6-6 with TRBJ1-5, with D perhaps matching TRBD1 (5 bases). Trimming stripped 8 bases from V and 2 bases from J, with 10 bases between. The length of the CDR3 is 13 residues. CDR1 is MNHNY and CDR2 is SVGAGI in the germline V gene (reference sequence). The DNA for the CDR3 is TGTGCCAGCTTGGGGGACGGCAATCAGCCCCAGCATTTT. Translation gives CASLGDGNQPQHF.

This clonotype came up a few times. The gene calls are TRBV29-1 and TRBJ2-6; tentative D call: TRBD1 (6 bases). This CDR3 has 15 amino acids. V was shortened by 4 bases and J by 1 base, with 11 bases between the two germline ends. From germline, CDR1 is SQVTM and CDR2 ANQGSEA. The CDR3 sequence is CSVVDSKSGANVLTF. The CDR3 DNA sequence: TGCAGCGTTGTGGACAGCAAGTCTGGGGCCAACGTCCTGACTTTC.

About this clonotype itself: Relative to the germline gene, one junction end is altered; a read error may explain this. The rearrangement joins TRBV11-2 to TRBJ2-1; D tentatively fits TRBD1 or TRBD2 (6 bases each). TRBJ2-7 matches the DNA end more closely, so the J call is doubtful. The V gene's germline CDR1 is SGHAT and CDR2 FQNNGV. The CDR3 runs to 14 residues. The CDR3 DNA reads as TGCGCCAGCAGCTTGTATGGCGGGGACAATGAGCAGTACTTC. As protein: CASSLYGGDNEQYF.

The table lists this clonotype with a few counts. CDR3 protein: CSAILGAGNEKLFF. CDR3 sequence (DNA): TGCAGTGCGATCCTCGGGGCGGGTAATGAAAAACTGTTTTTT. The rearrangement joins TRBV20-1 to TRBJ1-4, with D tentatively TRBD1 (5 bases). This CDR3 region has 14 residues. The germline V and J ends were trimmed by 6 bases and 4 bases, with 15 bases remaining between them. Germline V gene data show CDR1 as DFQATT and CDR2 as SNEGSKA (reference sequence).

CDR3 bases: TGCAGTGCTAGAGACCACAAGAGAGGACAGCGACGTCTTGACAATCAGCCCCAGCATTTT. Residues: CSARDHKRGQRRLDNQPQHF. This chain connects TRBV20-1 to TRBJ1-5, with D perhaps TRBD1 (6 bases). Deletions cut 0 bases from V and 3 bases from J, with 27 bases between. Germline V gene lookup returns CDR1 DFQATT and CDR2 SNEGSKA (reference sequence). The CDR3 runs 20 residues.

The chain joins TRBV14 to TRBJ2-7, with no clear D. The germline V gene has CDR1 SGHDN and CDR2 FVKESK. Trimming stripped 0 bases from V and 2 bases from J, with 11 bases between. The CDR3 totals 15 residues. The CDR3 is CASSQELDPAYEQYF. CDR3 nucleotides: TGTGCCAGCAGCCAAGAACTGGATCCAGCCTACGAGCAGTACTTC.

The rearrangement links TRBV2 to TRBJ2-1; D possibly uses TRBD1 or TRBD2 (5 bases each). Germline CDR1 is SNHLY and CDR2 is FYNNEI. This CDR3 spans 19 amino acids. Trimming removed 2 bases from V and 0 bases from J, with 20 bases in between. CDR3 sequence (DNA): TGTGCCAGCAGTGAAATCCTTGGATGGGACCGCAGCTCCTACAATGAGCAGTTCTTC. This encodes CASSEILGWDRSSYNEQFF.

This clonotype showed up many times. This sequence joins TRBV27 and TRBJ2-1; D remains unclear. Germline CDR1 and CDR2: MNHEY and SMNVEV (reference sequence). With 3 bases removed from V and 4 bases from J, the gap between germline ends came to 7 bases. This CDR3 has 13 residues. CDR3 in amino acids: CASSFFPYNEQFF. CDR3 coding DNA: TGTGCCAGCAGTTTCTTCCCGTACAATGAGCAGTTCTTC.

CDR3 region: CSARVPLPGTRGAGFF. The CDR3 nucleotides read TGCAGTGCTAGAGTACCCCTCCCGGGAACTCGCGGAGCAGGGTTCTTC. The chain recombines TRBV20-1 with TRBJ2-1, with D possibly matching TRBD2 (5 bases). From germline, CDR1 is DFQATT and CDR2 SNEGSKA (reference sequence). CDR3 length equals 16 residues. V was clipped by 1 base and J by 15 bases, with 28 bases between them.

This chain connects TRBV2 to TRBJ1-4; 8 bases are shared with TRBD1. The V and J ends lost 6 bases and 7 bases, in that order; junction bases with no gene match: 13. Germline-derived CDR1 and CDR2 are SNHLY and FYNNEI. The CDR3 spans 16 residues. CDR3 amino acids: CASRDRTGRTREKLFF. CDR3 nucleotide sequence: TGTGCCAGCAGGGATAGGACAGGGCGGACCCGTGAAAAACTGTTTTTT.

Concerning this clonotype: One junction end disagrees with the germline gene, perhaps due to a read error. The chain uses TRBV2 and TRBJ2-4; D possibly corresponds to TRBD1 (6 bases). The end of the DNA is better explained by TRBJ2-7, so the J call may be wrong. Germline CDR1 and CDR2: SNHLY and FYNNEI. The CDR3 length is 13 residues. CDR3 coding DNA: TGTGCCAGCGGTGAAGGCAGGGGCTACGAGCAGTACTTC. Translation gives CASGEGRGYEQYF.

The rearrangement uses TRBV3-1 and TRBJ2-1, with D tentatively TRBD2 (6 bases). Trimming took off 3 bases at V and 7 bases at J, with 13 bases between the two ends. Germline V gene sequence: CDR1 LGHDT, CDR2 YNNKEL (reference sequence). The CDR3 extends over 14 amino acids. The CDR3 protein is CASSHPSARNEQFF. The CDR3 DNA reads as TGTGCCAGCAGCCACCCTAGCGCAAGAAATGAGCAGTTCTTC.

The chain couples TRBV5-1 to TRBJ2-3; D possibly matches TRBD1 or TRBD2 (5 bases each). Germline V gene lookup returns CDR1 SGHRS and CDR2 YFSETQ. The CDR3 consists of 18 residues. With 0 bases removed from V and 0 bases from J, the gap between germline ends came to 17 bases. CDR3 protein: CASSLVATAGASTDTQYF. CDR3 bases: TGCGCCAGCAGCTTGGTAGCGACAGCCGGAGCTAGCACAGATACGCAGTATTTT.

This clonotype was recorded a few times. The V call is TRBV12-3 or TRBV12-4, the J call TRBJ2-6, with D unresolved. V was pared by 3 bases and J by 0 bases, with 9 bases between. CDR3 length: 16 residues. The CDR3 sequence is CASSFPSGSGANVLTF. The DNA of the CDR3 is TGTGCCAGCAGTTTCCCCTCGGGCTCTGGGGCCAACGTCCTGACTTTC.

The CDR3 DNA is TGTGCCAGCCGTCAAAGGGTGTACAATGAGCAGTTCTTC. Translating gives CASRQRVYNEQFF. The chain uses TRBV12-3 or TRBV12-4 and TRBJ2-1; D not resolved. Trimming removed 8 bases at V and 4 bases at J, with 12 bases between. The length of the CDR3 is 13 residues.

This clonotype was seen more than once but under ten times. This chain uses TRBV4-1 with TRBJ2-3, with TRBD2 matching over 9 bases. CDR1 and CDR2 (germline): MGHRA, YSYEKL. This CDR3 contains 16 residues. V lost 1 base to trimming and J lost 7 bases; unmatched junction nucleotides: 9. CDR3 DNA sequence: TGCGCCAGCAGCCAAGCGGATAGCGGGAGATCTTATACGCAGTATTTT. Translation: CASSQADSGRSYTQYF.

The table lists this clonotype with a few counts. The chain couples TRBV27 to TRBJ2-7; TRBD1 or TRBD2 may be the D gene (6 bases each). The CDR3 has 16 amino acids. Germline lookup yields CDR1 MNHEY and CDR2 SMNVEV (reference sequence). V shed 6 bases and J shed 0 bases, with 18 bases lying between them. DNA of the CDR3: TGTGCCAGCAGGTTCGCCCTGGGGGGCGGCTCCTACGAGCAGTACTTC. Amino acid sequence: CASRFALGGGSYEQYF.

The chain recombines TRBV20-1 with TRBJ2-6; possible D gene TRBD2, 5 bases. V was pared by 2 bases and J by 3 bases, with 26 bases between. The CDR3 contains 20 residues. The germline CDR1 and CDR2 sequences are DFQATT and SNEGSKA (reference sequence). CDR3 in DNA: TGCAGTGCTAGACGTCCCCCTTGGTCTCGAGGGCTTAGTGGGGCCAACGTCCTGACTTTC. Its protein product is CSARRPPWSRGLSGANVLTF.